This is a list of T cell receptor beta chains from one sample in a study of T cells after yellow fever vaccination. TCRdb re-analysed the 5' RACE reads in MiXCR, keeping a single row per CDR3 protein. The top ten clones hold about 18% of a sample with 500,000 to 650,000 distinct CDR3 sequences, about a sixth of them seen once. The sequencing here drew on PBMCs, taken about 5 days after the first yellow fever vaccination. Receptors originate from a man younger than 30 who received the YFV17D yellow fever vaccine. Both conserved end residues are part of each CDR3. Fields, in order: CDR3 protein, CDR3 DNA, D gene, J gene, V gene, clone size. The D gene is left open where the match is weak. Expanded clones are given a class, and other clones once, few, many or no size at all.

CDR3 protein: CASHNTDRGRGTQYF
CDR3 DNA: TGTGCCAGCCATAATACCGACAGGGGGCGGGGGACCCAGTACTTC
D gene: TRBD1
J gene: TRBJ2-5
V gene: TRBV2
clone size: NA

CDR3 protein: CASSLDTAGELFF
CDR3 DNA: TGTGCCAGCAGCTTGGATACAGCGGGGGAGCTGTTTTTT
D gene: NA
J gene: TRBJ2-2
V gene: TRBV11-3
clone size: NA

CDR3 protein: CASGFAYNEQFF
CDR3 DNA: TGTGCCAGCGGTTTCGCCTACAATGAGCAGTTCTTC
D gene: NA
J gene: TRBJ2-1
V gene: TRBV6-2/TRBV6-3
clone size: NA

CDR3 protein: CASSLEQGEAYNEQFF
CDR3 DNA: TGTGCCAGCAGCTTAGAACAGGGGGAGGCCTACAATGAGCAGTTCTTC
D gene: TRBD1
J gene: TRBJ2-1
V gene: TRBV7-8
clone size: few

CDR3 protein: CASSFGGLSNQPQHF
CDR3 DNA: TGTGCCAGCAGTTTTGGGGGGCTGAGCAATCAGCCCCAGCATTTT
D gene: NA
J gene: TRBJ1-5
V gene: TRBV12-3/TRBV12-4
clone size: NA

CDR3 protein: CASSLDLPGSNEKLFF
CDR3 DNA: TGTGCCAGCAGCTTAGATTTACCGGGATCCAATGAAAAACTGTTTTTT
D gene: NA
J gene: TRBJ1-4
V gene: TRBV7-9
clone size: NA

CDR3 protein: CASSQHPRDRGTDTQYF
CDR3 DNA: TGCGCCAGCAGCCAACATCCCCGGGACAGGGGCACAGATACGCAGTATTTT
D gene: TRBD1
J gene: TRBJ2-3
V gene: TRBV4-3
clone size: once

CDR3 protein: CAISESKGRTEAFF
CDR3 DNA: TGTGCCATCAGTGAGTCGAAAGGGAGGACTGAAGCTTTCTTT
D gene: NA
J gene: TRBJ1-1
V gene: TRBV10-3
clone size: NA

CDR3 protein: CSATNGGQETQYF
CDR3 DNA: TGCAGTGCTACCAATGGGGGCCAAGAGACCCAGTACTTC
D gene: NA
J gene: TRBJ2-5
V gene: TRBV20-1
clone size: NA

CDR3 protein: CASSTSRGAGTDTQYF
CDR3 DNA: TGTGCCAGCAGCACCTCGCGGGGGGCCGGCACAGATACGCAGTATTTT
D gene: TRBD2
J gene: TRBJ2-3
V gene: TRBV7-9
clone size: NA

CDR3 protein: CSVEDTGAEQYF
CDR3 DNA: TGCAGCGTTGAAGATACGGGGGCTGAGCAGTACTTC
D gene: NA
J gene: TRBJ2-7
V gene: TRBV29-1
clone size: NA

CDR3 protein: CASSRLNRDFEKLFF
CDR3 DNA: TGTGCCAGCAGCCGACTAAACAGGGATTTCGAAAAACTGTTTTTT
D gene: NA
J gene: TRBJ1-4
V gene: TRBV6-1
clone size: few

CDR3 protein: CASKGRGNYGYTF
CDR3 DNA: TGCGCCAGCAAGGGGAGGGGAAACTATGGCTACACCTTC
D gene: NA
J gene: TRBJ1-2
V gene: TRBV4-1
clone size: NA

CDR3 protein: CASSSRDRVHYGYTF
CDR3 DNA: TGTGCCAGCAGCTCCCGGGACAGAGTCCACTATGGCTACACCTTC
D gene: TRBD1
J gene: TRBJ1-2
V gene: TRBV5-4
clone size: NA

CDR3 protein: CASSLGLTSGRQETQYF
CDR3 DNA: TGTGCCAGCAGCCTCGGACTGACTAGCGGGCGACAAGAGACCCAGTACTTC
D gene: TRBD2
J gene: TRBJ2-5
V gene: TRBV7-2
clone size: NA

CDR3 protein: CASSLRVIYNEQFF
CDR3 DNA: TGTGCCAGCAGCCTCAGGGTTATCTACAATGAGCAGTTCTTC
D gene: NA
J gene: TRBJ2-1
V gene: TRBV7-2
clone size: NA

CDR3 protein: CSAQGLAAYEQYF
CDR3 DNA: TGCAGTGCTCAGGGACTAGCGGCCTACGAGCAGTACTTC
D gene: TRBD2
J gene: TRBJ2-7
V gene: TRBV20-1
clone size: NA

CDR3 protein: CSVYPDTNTEAFF
CDR3 DNA: TGCAGCGTTTACCCCGACACGAACACTGAAGCTTTCTTT
D gene: NA
J gene: TRBJ1-1
V gene: TRBV29-1
clone size: NA

CDR3 protein: CASSHLGGPHEQFF
CDR3 DNA: TGCGCCAGCAGCCACCTCGGGGGGCCCCATGAGCAGTTCTTC
D gene: NA
J gene: TRBJ2-1
V gene: TRBV4-3
clone size: few

CDR3 protein: CASSSSGSLHF
CDR3 DNA: TGTGCCAGCAGCTCTTCGGGGAGCCTCCACTTT
D gene: NA
J gene: TRBJ1-6
V gene: TRBV12-3/TRBV12-4
clone size: many

CDR3 protein: CASSSRTGGLYNEQFF
CDR3 DNA: TGTGCCAGCAGCTCCCGGACAGGGGGCCTCTACAATGAGCAGTTCTTC
D gene: TRBD1
J gene: TRBJ2-1
V gene: TRBV7-2
clone size: NA

CDR3 protein: CASSLVGSDTEAFF
CDR3 DNA: TGCGCCAGCAGCTTGGTGGGATCGGACACTGAAGCTTTCTTT
D gene: NA
J gene: TRBJ1-1
V gene: TRBV5-1
clone size: few

CDR3 protein: CAAGQMNTEAFF
CDR3 DNA: TGCGCCGCTGGACAGATGAACACTGAAGCTTTCTTT
D gene: NA
J gene: TRBJ1-1
V gene: TRBV10-2
clone size: few

CDR3 protein: CASSYDTSTWELFF
CDR3 DNA: TGTGCCAGCAGTTACGATACTAGCACCTGGGAGCTGTTTTTT
D gene: NA
J gene: TRBJ2-2
V gene: TRBV6-2/TRBV6-3
clone size: NA

CDR3 protein: CSVEDLRDTEPDTQYF
CDR3 DNA: TGCAGCGTTGAAGATCTCAGAGACACGGAGCCAGATACGCAGTATTTT
D gene: NA
J gene: TRBJ2-3
V gene: TRBV29-1
clone size: few

CDR3 protein: CASSLVGTGNTEAFF
CDR3 DNA: TGTGCCAGCAGCTTAGTCGGGACAGGGAACACTGAAGCTTTCTTT
D gene: TRBD1
J gene: TRBJ1-1
V gene: TRBV7-2
clone size: few

CDR3 protein: CASTSTSGGGEQFF
CDR3 DNA: TGTGCCAGCACCTCGACTAGCGGGGGGGGAGAGCAGTTCTTC
D gene: TRBD2
J gene: TRBJ2-1
V gene: TRBV2
clone size: NA

CDR3 protein: CASSQLGTQNSGTDTQYF
CDR3 DNA: TGTGCCAGCAGTCAACTAGGGACGCAGAATTCAGGCACAGATACGCAGTATTTT
D gene: NA
J gene: TRBJ2-3
V gene: TRBV6-1
clone size: NA

CDR3 protein: CASSFGTSGVIYEQYF
CDR3 DNA: TGCGCCAGCAGCTTTGGGACTAGCGGGGTAATCTACGAGCAGTACTTC
D gene: TRBD2
J gene: TRBJ2-7
V gene: TRBV5-1
clone size: once

CDR3 protein: CASKGLAEVQFF
CDR3 DNA: TGTGCCAGTAAGGGCTTAGCGGAGGTGCAGTTCTTC
D gene: NA
J gene: TRBJ2-1
V gene: TRBV19
clone size: few

CDR3 protein: CASSSDGDTEAFF
CDR3 DNA: TGTGCCAGCAGCTCCGACGGTGACACTGAAGCTTTCTTT
D gene: NA
J gene: TRBJ1-1
V gene: TRBV3-1
clone size: few

CDR3 protein: CASSLWVGETQYF
CDR3 DNA: TGTGCCAGCAGTTTATGGGTCGGTGAGACCCAGTACTTC
D gene: NA
J gene: TRBJ2-5
V gene: TRBV12-3/TRBV12-4
clone size: NA

CDR3 protein: CATRRGENYGYTF
CDR3 DNA: TGTGCCACCCGACGGGGAGAAAACTATGGCTACACCTTC
D gene: NA
J gene: TRBJ1-2
V gene: TRBV6-1
clone size: NA

CDR3 protein: CASSQGGIGLATNEQFF
CDR3 DNA: TGTGCCAGCAGCCAAGGTGGCATCGGACTAGCTACGAATGAGCAGTTCTTC
D gene: TRBD2
J gene: TRBJ2-1
V gene: TRBV3-1
clone size: few

CDR3 protein: CSSPAGVTQETQYF
CDR3 DNA: TGCAGTTCACCAGCGGGGGTGACGCAAGAGACCCAGTACTTC
D gene: TRBD2
J gene: TRBJ2-5
V gene: TRBV20-1
clone size: NA

CDR3 protein: CASCRDWDTGELFF
CDR3 DNA: TGTGCCAGCTGCAGGGACTGGGACACCGGGGAGCTGTTTTTT
D gene: NA
J gene: TRBJ2-2
V gene: TRBV2
clone size: many

CDR3 protein: CASSSSGTASNQPQHF
CDR3 DNA: TGTGCCAGCAGCTCCTCCGGGACAGCTAGCAATCAGCCCCAGCATTTT
D gene: TRBD1
J gene: TRBJ1-5
V gene: TRBV7-2
clone size: few

CDR3 protein: CSARDPGGPYNEQFF
CDR3 DNA: TGCAGTGCTAGAGATCCGGGGGGGCCCTACAATGAGCAGTTCTTC
D gene: TRBD2
J gene: TRBJ2-1
V gene: TRBV20-1
clone size: NA

CDR3 protein: CASSQPWPEEQYF
CDR3 DNA: TGCGCCAGCAGCCAACCCTGGCCAGAAGAGCAGTACTTC
D gene: NA
J gene: TRBJ2-7
V gene: TRBV4-1
clone size: few

CDR3 protein: CSASGGAVYNEQFF
CDR3 DNA: TGCAGTGCTAGCGGGGGGGCCGTCTACAATGAGCAGTTCTTC
D gene: TRBD2
J gene: TRBJ2-1
V gene: TRBV20-1
clone size: NA

CDR3 protein: CASSQDAGLDQPQHF
CDR3 DNA: TGTGCCAGCAGCCAAGATGCAGGGCTGGATCAGCCCCAGCATTTT
D gene: NA
J gene: TRBJ1-5
V gene: TRBV3-1
clone size: many

CDR3 protein: CAISGGLAGDNEQFF
CDR3 DNA: TGTGCCATCAGCGGGGGGCTAGCGGGCGACAATGAGCAGTTCTTC
D gene: TRBD2
J gene: TRBJ2-1
V gene: TRBV10-3
clone size: few

CDR3 protein: CASSLDRGLGEQYF
CDR3 DNA: TGTGCCAGCAGCTTAGACAGGGGTCTTGGGGAGCAGTACTTC
D gene: TRBD1
J gene: TRBJ2-7
V gene: TRBV7-2
clone size: NA

CDR3 protein: CASSYTGPPGGETQYF
CDR3 DNA: TGTGCCAGCAGTTACACCGGGCCTCCCGGAGGAGAGACCCAGTACTTC
D gene: NA
J gene: TRBJ2-5
V gene: TRBV6-5
clone size: few

CDR3 protein: CASRSQGSYEQYF
CDR3 DNA: TGTGCCAGCAGAAGTCAGGGGTCCTACGAGCAGTACTTC
D gene: NA
J gene: TRBJ2-7
V gene: TRBV7-9
clone size: many

CDR3 protein: CAVRGQSSGYTF
CDR3 DNA: TGTGCCGTGAGGGGGCAGTCGTCTGGCTACACCTTC
D gene: TRBD1
J gene: TRBJ1-2
V gene: TRBV28
clone size: NA

CDR3 protein: CAISLGTGGNTGELFF
CDR3 DNA: TGTGCCATCAGCCTAGGGACAGGTGGAAACACCGGGGAGCTGTTTTTT
D gene: TRBD1
J gene: TRBJ2-2
V gene: TRBV10-3
clone size: NA

CDR3 protein: CASSGPGRNYEQYF
CDR3 DNA: TGCGCCAGCAGCGGACCGGGACGGAACTACGAGCAGTACTTC
D gene: NA
J gene: TRBJ2-7
V gene: TRBV5-1
clone size: few

CDR3 protein: CASSLGWTGVNYGYTF
CDR3 DNA: TGCGCCAGCAGCTTGGGCTGGACAGGGGTTAACTATGGCTACACCTTC
D gene: TRBD1
J gene: TRBJ1-2
V gene: TRBV5-1
clone size: many

CDR3 protein: CASSLAESTGELFF
CDR3 DNA: TGCGCCAGCAGCTTGGCCGAAAGCACCGGGGAGCTGTTTTTT
D gene: NA
J gene: TRBJ2-2
V gene: TRBV5-1
clone size: NA

CDR3 protein: CASGQYVEAFF
CDR3 DNA: TGTGCCAGCGGGCAGTATGTGGAAGCTTTCTTT
D gene: NA
J gene: TRBJ1-1
V gene: TRBV6-6
clone size: few

CDR3 protein: CASSYGASSSYEQYF
CDR3 DNA: TGTGCCAGCAGTTACGGGGCTAGCAGCTCCTACGAGCAGTACTTC
D gene: NA
J gene: TRBJ2-7
V gene: TRBV6-5
clone size: few

CDR3 protein: CASSLPGGGSTEAFF
CDR3 DNA: TGTGCCAGCAGCTTACCCGGGGGGGGGAGCACTGAAGCTTTCTTT
D gene: NA
J gene: TRBJ1-1
V gene: TRBV7-2
clone size: NA

CDR3 protein: CATSGPFIDTQYF
CDR3 DNA: TGTGCCACCAGCGGGCCCTTTATAGATACGCAGTATTTT
D gene: NA
J gene: TRBJ2-3
V gene: TRBV15
clone size: few

CDR3 protein: CASSTSEVTDTQYF
CDR3 DNA: TGTGCCAGCAGTACTAGCGAGGTCACAGATACGCAGTATTTT
D gene: TRBD2
J gene: TRBJ2-3
V gene: TRBV25-1
clone size: NA